This entry concerns a single T cell receptor beta chain. Its antigen is not known. The data are from a study of T cell responses to AZD1222 COVID-19 vaccine. At the level of the study: Analysis merged second doses at about 4 or about 12 weeks.

The ends were cut back, 0 bases at V and 0 bases at J, with 3 bases in the middle. The CDR3 sequence is 14 residues long. Study-level results: At study baseline, merely over 5 AZD1222 recipients were seropositive. Clonal diversity was possibly underestimated; the donors were predominantly white British and more often female.

Repertoires were generated with immunoSEQ multiplex PCR, while TCRdb's copy carries only in-frame clones and drops some. Among fewer than 150,000 clones listed, just over 85% were seen once. The J gene is TRBJ1-3, the V gene TRBV23-1, with unresolved D. TRBV23-1 is given ORF status, its function remaining uncertain. The input for sequencing was peripheral blood, taken on day 0 of AZD1222 vaccination. The sequence was obtained from an adult in good health. The CDR3, as DNA: TGCGCCAGCAGTCAATCAGGCTCTGGAAACACCATATATTTT. It yields the protein CASSQSGSGNTIYF.